The clone carrying this T cell receptor (beta chain) appeared a single time. V was shortened by 5 bases and J by 5 bases, with 13 bases between the two germline ends. The CDR3 contains 14 residues. Germline-derived CDR1 and CDR2 are MDHEN and SYDVKM. This specimen comes from a study of blood T cell repertoires in COVID-19. Study background: The study drew acute and convalescent COVID-19 samples from the United States, Italy and Spain.

Participants came from some 23 US areas, aged roughly 18 to 95 years. In the original analysis: Amplifying reference gene primers gave estimates of nucleated cell counts. Produced via immunoSEQ multiplex PCR; TCRdb's table is partial and in-frame only. Clonal size and the V and J genes are those of that table, whereas D and trimming came from the DNA. The repertoire consists of approximately 240,000 clones, with roughly nine tenths occurring once and the leading ten covering under 4%. The chain recombines TRBV28 with TRBJ1-5; a possible D gene is TRBD1 (5 bases). This TCR was sampled from a woman between 18 and 29 years old in a cohort exposed to, infected with or recovered from COVID-19 (not recorded which). The sample was PBMCs or T cells enriched from blood (not recorded which). The CDR3 region has the DNA TGTGCCAGCAGTACAGGCCGGGCGGATCAGCCCCAGCATTTT. It translates to CASSTGRADQPQHF.